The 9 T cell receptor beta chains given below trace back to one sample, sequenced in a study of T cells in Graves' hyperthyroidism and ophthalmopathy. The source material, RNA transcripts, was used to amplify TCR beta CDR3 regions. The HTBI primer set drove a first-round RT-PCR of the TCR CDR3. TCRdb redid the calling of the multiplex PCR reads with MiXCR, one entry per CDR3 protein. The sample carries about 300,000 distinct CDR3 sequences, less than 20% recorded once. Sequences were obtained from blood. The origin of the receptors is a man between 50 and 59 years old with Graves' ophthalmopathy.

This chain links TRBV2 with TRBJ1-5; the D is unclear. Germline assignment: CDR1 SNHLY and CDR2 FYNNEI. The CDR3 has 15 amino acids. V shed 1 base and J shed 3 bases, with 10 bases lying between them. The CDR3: CASSEGGGYNQPQHF. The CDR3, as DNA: TGTGCCAGCAGTGAAGGGGGTGGATACAATCAGCCCCAGCATTTT.

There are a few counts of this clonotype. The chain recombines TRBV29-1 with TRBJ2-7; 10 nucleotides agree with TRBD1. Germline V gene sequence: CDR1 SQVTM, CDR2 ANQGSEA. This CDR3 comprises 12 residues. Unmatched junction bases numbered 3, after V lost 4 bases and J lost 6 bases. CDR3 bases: TGCAGCGTTGGTCGGGACAGGGGCGAGCAGTACTTC. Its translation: CSVGRDRGEQYF.

The CDR3, as DNA: TGTGCCAGTAGCCCCGACTTAACCACACTCGTGACCGGGGAGCTGTTTTTT. Residues: CASSPDLTTLVTGELFF. The V gene is TRBV19, the J gene TRBJ2-2; D remains ambiguous. The germline V and J ends were trimmed by 6 bases and 5 bases, with 22 bases remaining between them. Looked up from germline, CDR1 is LNHDA and CDR2 is SQIVND (reference sequence). This CDR3 comprises 17 residues.

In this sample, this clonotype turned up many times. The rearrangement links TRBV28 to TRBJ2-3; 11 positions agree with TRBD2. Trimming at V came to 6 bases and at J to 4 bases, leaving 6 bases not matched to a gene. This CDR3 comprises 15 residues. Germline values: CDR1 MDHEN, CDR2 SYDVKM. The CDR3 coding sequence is TGTGCCAGCAGGGATAGCGGGAGGGCCCCAGATACGCAGTATTTT. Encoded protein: CASRDSGRAPDTQYF.

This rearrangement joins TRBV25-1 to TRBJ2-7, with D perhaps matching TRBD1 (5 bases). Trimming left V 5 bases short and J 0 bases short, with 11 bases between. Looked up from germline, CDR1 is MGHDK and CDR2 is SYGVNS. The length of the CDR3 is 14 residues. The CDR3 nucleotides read TGTGCCAGCAGTTTAAACAGGAACTCCTACGAGCAGTACTTC. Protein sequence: CASSLNRNSYEQYF.

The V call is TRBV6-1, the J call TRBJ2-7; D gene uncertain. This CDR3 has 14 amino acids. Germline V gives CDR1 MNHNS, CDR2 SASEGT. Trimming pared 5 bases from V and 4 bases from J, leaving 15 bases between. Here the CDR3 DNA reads TGTGCCAGCAGTTCGCCAGAGAATAAATACGAGCAGTACTTC. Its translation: CASSSPENKYEQYF.

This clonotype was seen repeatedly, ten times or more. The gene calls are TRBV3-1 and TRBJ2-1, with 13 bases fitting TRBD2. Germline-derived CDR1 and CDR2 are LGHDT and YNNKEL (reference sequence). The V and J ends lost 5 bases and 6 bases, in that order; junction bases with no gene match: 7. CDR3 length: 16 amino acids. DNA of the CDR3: TGTGCCAGCAGCGAAGGTGGGACTAGCGGGATCAATGAGCAGTTCTTC. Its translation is CASSEGGTSGINEQFF.

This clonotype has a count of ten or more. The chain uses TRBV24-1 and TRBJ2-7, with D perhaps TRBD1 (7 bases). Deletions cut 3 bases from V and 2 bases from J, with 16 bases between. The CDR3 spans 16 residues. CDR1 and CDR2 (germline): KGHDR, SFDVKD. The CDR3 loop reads CATSDRAGTEPYEQYF. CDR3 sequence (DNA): TGTGCCACCAGTGATAGGGCGGGGACAGAACCCTACGAGCAGTACTTC.

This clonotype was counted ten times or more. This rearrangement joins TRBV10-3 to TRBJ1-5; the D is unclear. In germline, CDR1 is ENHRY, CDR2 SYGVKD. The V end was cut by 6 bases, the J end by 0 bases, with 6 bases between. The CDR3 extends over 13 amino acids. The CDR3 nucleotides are TGTGCCATCAGCGCGAATAGCAATCAGCCCCAGCATTTT. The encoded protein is CAISANSNQPQHF.